Described below is a single TCR beta chain sequence and its context. Its cognate antigen is unknown. CDR3 length equals 13 residues. Trimming took 7 bases from V and 4 from J; bases not matched to a gene: 6. Germline V gives CDR1 SQVTM, CDR2 ANQGSEA. This sample is part of a study of cytomegalovirus exposure and HLA in healthy donors. Study-wide findings and caveats: In vitro checks showed that a few CMV-associated chains really do target CMV antigens. Listed as cytomegalovirus-associated were over 150 TCR beta chains.

Method: immunoSEQ multiplex PCR; TCRdb's copy keeps in-frame clones and lacks some. In the table there are 130,000 or so clones, approximately 89% of which are singletons. The clonotype was recovered from a man aged 25 to 40 in good health and CMV-seronegative. Material for sequencing was PBMCs. The chain recombines TRBV29-1 with TRBJ2-1, with TRBD1 identical over 8 bases. The CDR3 DNA reads as TGCAGCGCTCGGACAGGGAGTTACAATGAGCAGTTCTTC. Translation: CSARTGSYNEQFF.